These T cell receptor beta chains were read from a single sample in a study of blood T cell repertoires in COVID-19. TCRdb's copy holds only in-frame clones and misses some; the assay was immunoSEQ multiplex PCR. The data show under 200,000 clones, with 84% seen just once and about 2.7% held by the top ten. Sample: peripheral blood. The receptors were sampled from a human donor with acute or convalescent COVID-19. The donor label of this sample is uncertain. Both conserved end residues are part of each CDR3. Fields, in order: J gene, clone size, D gene, V gene, CDR3 DNA, CDR3 protein. D genes are given only for firm matches. Clone sizes are given selectively: once, few, many, or a class where the clone is expanded.

J gene: TRBJ2-1
clone size: -
D gene: -
V gene: TRBV7-9
CDR3 DNA: TGTGCCAGCAGCTTTCCGGCAGGGAACAGTGAGCAGTTCTTC
CDR3 protein: CASSFPAGNSEQFF

J gene: TRBJ2-3
clone size: few
D gene: TRBD1
V gene: TRBV5-6
CDR3 DNA: TGTGCCAGCAGCCCAGGGGCAGGGGGCATGGATACGCAGTATTTT
CDR3 protein: CASSPGAGGMDTQYF

J gene: TRBJ2-7
clone size: -
D gene: TRBD1
V gene: TRBV19
CDR3 DNA: TGTGCCAGTAGCCGACAGGGCTCCTACGAGCAGTACTTC
CDR3 protein: CASSRQGSYEQYF

J gene: TRBJ1-1
clone size: -
D gene: -
V gene: TRBV27
CDR3 DNA: TGTGCCAGCAGTTTGGGGGGGAACACTGAAGCTTTCTTT
CDR3 protein: CASSLGGNTEAFF

J gene: TRBJ2-2
clone size: -
D gene: TRBD1
V gene: TRBV18
CDR3 DNA: TGTGCCAGCTCAAACGACAGGGGTGCCGGGGAGCTGTTTTTT
CDR3 protein: CASSNDRGAGELFF

J gene: TRBJ1-2
clone size: -
D gene: -
V gene: TRBV28
CDR3 DNA: TGTGCCAGCAGTCAAGTACACGGGAGAAGCTATGGCTACACCTTC
CDR3 protein: CASSQVHGRSYGYTF

J gene: TRBJ2-1
clone size: -
D gene: -
V gene: TRBV19
CDR3 DNA: TGTGCCAGTAGTATAGATGCGGGATCGTCCTACAATGAGCAGTTCTTC
CDR3 protein: CASSIDAGSSYNEQFF

J gene: TRBJ2-3
clone size: -
D gene: TRBD1
V gene: TRBV30
CDR3 DNA: TGTGCCTGGAGTACAGGGGTTACGACAGATACGCAGTATTTT
CDR3 protein: CAWSTGVTTDTQYF

J gene: TRBJ2-7
clone size: -
D gene: TRBD2
V gene: TRBV28
CDR3 DNA: TGTGCCAGCAGCCCCGCCCTAGCGGGTAGCGCCTACGAGCAGTACTTC
CDR3 protein: CASSPALAGSAYEQYF

J gene: TRBJ1-3
clone size: -
D gene: TRBD1
V gene: TRBV4-1
CDR3 DNA: TGCGCCAGCAGCCAACGACGGGACAGGGTTATTGGAAACACCATATATTTT
CDR3 protein: CASSQRRDRVIGNTIYF

J gene: TRBJ1-3
clone size: -
D gene: TRBD1
V gene: TRBV5-1
CDR3 DNA: TGCGCCAGCAGCTTGGCCGGACAGGGGAGGGCCTCGGGAAACACCATATATTTT
CDR3 protein: CASSLAGQGRASGNTIYF

J gene: TRBJ1-1
clone size: -
D gene: -
V gene: TRBV2
CDR3 DNA: TGTGCCAGCAGCGCCCTCGGGACAAGCAACACTGAAGCTTTCTTT
CDR3 protein: CASSALGTSNTEAFF

J gene: TRBJ1-5
clone size: -
D gene: -
V gene: TRBV30
CDR3 DNA: TGTGCCTGGAGTGTACGGGGGGCTGTAAATCAGCCCCAGCATTTT
CDR3 protein: CAWSVRGAVNQPQHF

J gene: TRBJ1-2
clone size: -
D gene: TRBD1
V gene: TRBV5-4
CDR3 DNA: TGTGCCAGCAGCTTGGGGCCCGGGACAGTCTATGGCTACACCTTC
CDR3 protein: CASSLGPGTVYGYTF

J gene: TRBJ2-5
clone size: -
D gene: TRBD2
V gene: TRBV7-3
CDR3 DNA: TGTGCCAGCAGCTTAAAGTCTGGCGCTAGCGGGGCCCGTCCCGAAGAGACCCAGTACTTC
CDR3 protein: CASSLKSGASGARPEETQYF

J gene: TRBJ1-5
clone size: once
D gene: -
V gene: TRBV30
CDR3 DNA: TGTGCCTGGAGTCAGCAGGACAATCAGCCCCAGCATTTT
CDR3 protein: CAWSQQDNQPQHF

J gene: TRBJ2-5
clone size: -
D gene: -
V gene: TRBV7-2
CDR3 DNA: TGTGCCAGCAGCTCCCTAGGGGCCCAGTACTTC
CDR3 protein: CASSSLGAQYF

J gene: TRBJ2-6
clone size: few
D gene: TRBD2
V gene: TRBV4-2
CDR3 DNA: TGTGCCAGCAGCCAGGAAGGACTAGCGGCCTCTGGGGCCAACGTCCTGACTTTC
CDR3 protein: CASSQEGLAASGANVLTF

J gene: TRBJ2-7
clone size: -
D gene: TRBD1
V gene: TRBV10-3
CDR3 DNA: TGTGCCATCAGTGCTTCGACAGGGATCCACGAGCAGTACTTC
CDR3 protein: CAISASTGIHEQYF

J gene: TRBJ1-1
clone size: -
D gene: TRBD1
V gene: TRBV7-3
CDR3 DNA: TGTGCCAGCAGCCCGGGGACAGGGGGCATCGCTGAAGCTTTCTTT
CDR3 protein: CASSPGTGGIAEAFF

J gene: TRBJ1-2
clone size: -
D gene: -
V gene: TRBV2
CDR3 DNA: TGTGCCAGCAGTGATCCAATCCCAAACTATGGCTACACCTTC
CDR3 protein: CASSDPIPNYGYTF

J gene: TRBJ1-1
clone size: -
D gene: TRBD1
V gene: TRBV7-8
CDR3 DNA: TGTGCCAGCAGCTTAGCGGGGACAGGGCCCACTGAAGCTTTCTTT
CDR3 protein: CASSLAGTGPTEAFF

J gene: TRBJ1-2
clone size: few
D gene: -
V gene: TRBV5-5
CDR3 DNA: TGTGCCAGCAGCCAGGACAGCTCTACCGCTGGCTACACCTTC
CDR3 protein: CASSQDSSTAGYTF

J gene: TRBJ2-7
clone size: -
D gene: TRBD2
V gene: TRBV2
CDR3 DNA: TGTGCCAGCACCCGACTAGCGGGAGGATCGATCTCCTACGAGCAGTACTTC
CDR3 protein: CASTRLAGGSISYEQYF

J gene: TRBJ1-5
clone size: few
D gene: -
V gene: TRBV18
CDR3 DNA: TGTGCCAGCTCACAATCTGTGAATCAGCCCCAGCATTTT
CDR3 protein: CASSQSVNQPQHF

J gene: TRBJ1-3
clone size: once
D gene: -
V gene: TRBV6-6
CDR3 DNA: TGTGCCAGCACTCCGGGCCAGGGCCGCTCTGGAAACACCATATATTTT
CDR3 protein: CASTPGQGRSGNTIYF

J gene: TRBJ2-7
clone size: -
D gene: TRBD2
V gene: TRBV6-6
CDR3 DNA: TGTGCCAGCAGTTACGAGACTAGCGGTCCCTACGAGCAGTACTTC
CDR3 protein: CASSYETSGPYEQYF

J gene: TRBJ1-1
clone size: -
D gene: -
V gene: TRBV7-2
CDR3 DNA: TGTGCCAGCAACCTGGGCCCTATGAACACTGAAGCTTTCTTT
CDR3 protein: CASNLGPMNTEAFF

J gene: TRBJ2-4
clone size: -
D gene: TRBD2
V gene: TRBV2
CDR3 DNA: TGTGCCAGCAGTGTCCTAGCGGGGCCAATTGTAGCCAAAAACATTCAGTACTTC
CDR3 protein: CASSVLAGPIVAKNIQYF

J gene: TRBJ2-5
clone size: -
D gene: TRBD2
V gene: TRBV5-1
CDR3 DNA: TGCGCCAGCAGGGGGACTAGCGGGAGAGACCTAGAGACCCAGTACTTC
CDR3 protein: CASRGTSGRDLETQYF

J gene: TRBJ1-5
clone size: -
D gene: TRBD1
V gene: TRBV28
CDR3 DNA: TGTGCCAGCAGTCTCGCCGGGACAGTCTACAGCAATCAGCCCCAGCATTTT
CDR3 protein: CASSLAGTVYSNQPQHF

J gene: TRBJ1-1
clone size: -
D gene: -
V gene: TRBV12-3/TRBV12-4
CDR3 DNA: TGTGCCAGCACGGCGGAGATGAACACTGAAGCTTTCTTT
CDR3 protein: CASTAEMNTEAFF

J gene: TRBJ2-7
clone size: -
D gene: -
V gene: TRBV7-3
CDR3 DNA: TGTGCCAGCAGCTTACGCAGGGGATACGAGCAGTACTTC
CDR3 protein: CASSLRRGYEQYF

J gene: TRBJ2-7
clone size: -
D gene: -
V gene: TRBV6-1
CDR3 DNA: TGTGCCAGCAGTGACCCATATCGGGTAGTGAGTGAGCAGTACTTC
CDR3 protein: CASSDPYRVVSEQYF

J gene: TRBJ1-2
clone size: -
D gene: -
V gene: TRBV2
CDR3 DNA: TGTGCCAGCAGCAAAGTTGACAGTACCTATGGCTACACCTTC
CDR3 protein: CASSKVDSTYGYTF

J gene: TRBJ2-5
clone size: -
D gene: TRBD2
V gene: TRBV29-1
CDR3 DNA: TGCAGCGTTGAACAGGGACTAGCGGGGGGGCGGGAGACCCAGTACTTC
CDR3 protein: CSVEQGLAGGRETQYF

J gene: TRBJ2-5
clone size: -
D gene: -
V gene: TRBV18
CDR3 DNA: TGTGCCAGCTCACCCTCCCCTGGGGCAGGGAGGAACGGTGGGACCCAGTACTTC
CDR3 protein: CASSPSPGAGRNGGTQYF

J gene: TRBJ1-5
clone size: -
D gene: TRBD1
V gene: TRBV7-2
CDR3 DNA: TGTGCCAGCAGCCCACCGGGGACAGGGGGGCAGCCCCAGCATTTT
CDR3 protein: CASSPPGTGGQPQHF

J gene: TRBJ2-1
clone size: few
D gene: -
V gene: TRBV20-1
CDR3 DNA: TGCAGTGCTAGAGTATCGGGGGAGCAGTTCTTC
CDR3 protein: CSARVSGEQFF

J gene: TRBJ2-5
clone size: -
D gene: -
V gene: TRBV5-1
CDR3 DNA: TGCGCCAGCAGCTTGGTCATGGGAGGTGAAGAGACCCAGTACTTC
CDR3 protein: CASSLVMGGEETQYF

J gene: TRBJ1-1
clone size: few
D gene: TRBD1
V gene: TRBV5-1
CDR3 DNA: TGCGCCAGCAGCTTCACAGGGGGCGGTGGCACTGAAGCTTTCTTT
CDR3 protein: CASSFTGGGGTEAFF

J gene: TRBJ2-7
clone size: -
D gene: -
V gene: TRBV6-5
CDR3 DNA: TGTGCCAGCAGTTTCCGTCAGGGTTACGAGCAGTACTTC
CDR3 protein: CASSFRQGYEQYF

J gene: TRBJ2-3
clone size: -
D gene: TRBD1
V gene: TRBV28
CDR3 DNA: TGTGCCAGCAGTCCATATGGACAGGGCACAGATACGCAGTATTTT
CDR3 protein: CASSPYGQGTDTQYF

J gene: TRBJ2-7
clone size: -
D gene: TRBD2
V gene: TRBV11-3
CDR3 DNA: TGTGCCAGCAGCTATAGCGGGACATCCCGGGAGCAGTACTTC
CDR3 protein: CASSYSGTSREQYF